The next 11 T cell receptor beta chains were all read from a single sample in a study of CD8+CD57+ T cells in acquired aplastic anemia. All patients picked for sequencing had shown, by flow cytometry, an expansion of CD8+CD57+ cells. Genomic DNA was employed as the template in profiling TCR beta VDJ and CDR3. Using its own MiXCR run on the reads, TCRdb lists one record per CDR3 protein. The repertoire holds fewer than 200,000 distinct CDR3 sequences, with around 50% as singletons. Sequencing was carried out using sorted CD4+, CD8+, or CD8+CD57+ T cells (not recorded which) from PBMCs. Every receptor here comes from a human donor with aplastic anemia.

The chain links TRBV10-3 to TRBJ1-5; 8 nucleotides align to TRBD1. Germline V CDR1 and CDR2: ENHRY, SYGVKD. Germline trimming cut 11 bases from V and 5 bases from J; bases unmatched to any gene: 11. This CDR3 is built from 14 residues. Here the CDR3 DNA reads TGTGCCTCCCGACCGACAGGGGAAGATCAGCCCCAGCATTTT. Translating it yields CASRPTGEDQPQHF.

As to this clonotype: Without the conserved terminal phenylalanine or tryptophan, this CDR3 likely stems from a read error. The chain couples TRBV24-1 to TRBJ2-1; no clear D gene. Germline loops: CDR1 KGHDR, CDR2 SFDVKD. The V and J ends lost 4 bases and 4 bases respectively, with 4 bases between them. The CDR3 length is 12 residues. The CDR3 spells CATSDSYNEQFL. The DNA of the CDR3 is TGTGCCACCAGTGACAGTTACAATGAGCAGTTCCTC.

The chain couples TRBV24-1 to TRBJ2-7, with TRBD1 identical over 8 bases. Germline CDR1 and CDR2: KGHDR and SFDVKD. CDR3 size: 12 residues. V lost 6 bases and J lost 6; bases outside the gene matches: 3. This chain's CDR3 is CATSWTGLEQYF. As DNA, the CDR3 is TGTGCCACCAGTTGGACAGGGCTCGAGCAGTACTTC.

CDR3 region: CASSIRQGGDYGYTF. As DNA, the CDR3 is TGTGCCAGTAGTATACGCCAGGGAGGTGACTATGGCTACACCTTC. The chain couples TRBV19 to TRBJ1-2; TRBD1 is a possible D gene (5 bases). The CDR3 has 15 residues. Trimming left V 2 bases short and J 3 bases short, with 13 bases between. Germline V gene lookup returns CDR1 LNHDA and CDR2 SQIVND (reference sequence).

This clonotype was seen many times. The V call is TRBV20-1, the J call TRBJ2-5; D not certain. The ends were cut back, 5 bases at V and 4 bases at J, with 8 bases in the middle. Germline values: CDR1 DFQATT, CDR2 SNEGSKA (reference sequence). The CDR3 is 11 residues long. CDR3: CSAVSPETQYF. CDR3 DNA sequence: TGCAGTGCTGTTTCACCAGAGACCCAGTACTTC.

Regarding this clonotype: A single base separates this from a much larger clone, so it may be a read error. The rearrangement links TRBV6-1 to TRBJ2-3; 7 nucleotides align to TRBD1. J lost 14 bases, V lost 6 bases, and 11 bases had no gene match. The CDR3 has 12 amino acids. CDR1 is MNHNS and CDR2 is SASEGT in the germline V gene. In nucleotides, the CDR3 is TGTGCCAGCAGCGCCGGGGCAGGGGGTCGGTATTTT. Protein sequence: CASSAGAGGRYF.

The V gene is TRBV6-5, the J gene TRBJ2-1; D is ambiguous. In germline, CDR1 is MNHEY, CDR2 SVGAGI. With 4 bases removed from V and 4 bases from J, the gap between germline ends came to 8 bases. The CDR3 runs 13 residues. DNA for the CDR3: TGTGCCAGCAGTTTACTACAGTACAATGAGCAGTTCTTC. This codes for CASSLLQYNEQFF.

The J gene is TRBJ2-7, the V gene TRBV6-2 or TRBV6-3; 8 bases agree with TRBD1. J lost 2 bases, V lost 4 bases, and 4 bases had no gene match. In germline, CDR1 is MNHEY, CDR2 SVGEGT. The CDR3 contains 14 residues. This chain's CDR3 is CASSFRTGPYEQYF. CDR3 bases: TGTGCCAGCAGTTTCCGGACAGGGCCCTACGAGCAGTACTTC.

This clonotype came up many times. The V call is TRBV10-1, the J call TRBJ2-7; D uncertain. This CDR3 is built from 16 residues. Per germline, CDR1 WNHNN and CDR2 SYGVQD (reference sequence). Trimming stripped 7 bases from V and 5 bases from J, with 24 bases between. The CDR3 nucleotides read TGCGCCAGCACCGGCGTCCGGGCTACTAAACGACACGAGCAGTACTTC. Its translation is CASTGVRATKRHEQYF.

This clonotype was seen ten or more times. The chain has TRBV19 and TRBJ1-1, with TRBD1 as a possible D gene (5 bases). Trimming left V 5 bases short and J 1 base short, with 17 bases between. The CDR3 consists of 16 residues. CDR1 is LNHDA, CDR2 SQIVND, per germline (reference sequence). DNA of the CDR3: TGTGCCAGTAGTCCAATCGGGACGGCCCGGAACACTGAAGCTTTCTTT. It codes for CASSPIGTARNTEAFF. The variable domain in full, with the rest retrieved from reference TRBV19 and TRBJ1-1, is DGGITQSPKYLFRKEGQNVTLSCEQNLNHDAMYWYRQDPGQGLRLIYYSQIVNDFQKGDIAEGYSVSREKKESFPLTVTSAQKNPTAFYLCASSPIGTARNTEAFFGQGTRLTVV.

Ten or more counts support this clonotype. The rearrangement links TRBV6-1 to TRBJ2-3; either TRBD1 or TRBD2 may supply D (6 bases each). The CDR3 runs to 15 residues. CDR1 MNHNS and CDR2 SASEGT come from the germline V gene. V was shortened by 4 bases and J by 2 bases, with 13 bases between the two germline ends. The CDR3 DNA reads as TGTGCCAGCAGTGTAGGGGGGCTGTTCACAGATACGCAGTATTTT. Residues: CASSVGGLFTDTQYF.